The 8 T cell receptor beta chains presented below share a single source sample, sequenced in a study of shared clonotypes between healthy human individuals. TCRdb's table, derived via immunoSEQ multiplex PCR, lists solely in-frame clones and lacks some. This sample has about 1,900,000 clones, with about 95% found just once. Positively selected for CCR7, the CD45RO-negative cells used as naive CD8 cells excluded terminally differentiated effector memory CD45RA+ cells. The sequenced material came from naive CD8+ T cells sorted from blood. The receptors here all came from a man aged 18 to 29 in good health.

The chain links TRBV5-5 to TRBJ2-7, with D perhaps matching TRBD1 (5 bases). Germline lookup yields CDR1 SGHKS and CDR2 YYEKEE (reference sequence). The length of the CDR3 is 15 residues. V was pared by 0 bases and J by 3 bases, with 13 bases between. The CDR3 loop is CASSLGPGLSYEQYF. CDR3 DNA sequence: TGTGCCAGCAGCTTGGGCCCAGGGTTAAGCTACGAGCAGTACTTC.

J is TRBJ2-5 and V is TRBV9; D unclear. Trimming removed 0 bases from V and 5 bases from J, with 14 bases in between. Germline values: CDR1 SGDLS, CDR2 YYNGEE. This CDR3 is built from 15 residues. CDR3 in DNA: TGTGCCAGCAGCGTAGGTGGTAGCCGTGGGGAGACCCAGTACTTC. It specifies CASSVGGSRGETQYF.

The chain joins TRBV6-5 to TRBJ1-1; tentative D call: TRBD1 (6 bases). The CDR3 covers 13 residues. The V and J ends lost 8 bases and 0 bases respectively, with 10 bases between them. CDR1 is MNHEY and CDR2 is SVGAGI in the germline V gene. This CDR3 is CASADRVNTEAFF. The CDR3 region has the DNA TGTGCCAGCGCGGACAGAGTGAACACTGAAGCTTTCTTT.

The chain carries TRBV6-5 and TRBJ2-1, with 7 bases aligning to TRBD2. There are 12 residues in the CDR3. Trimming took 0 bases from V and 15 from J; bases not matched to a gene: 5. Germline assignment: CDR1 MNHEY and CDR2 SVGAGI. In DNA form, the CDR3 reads TGTGCCAGCAGTTACTCTGGGGGGGAAAGGTTCTTC. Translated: CASSYSGGERFF.

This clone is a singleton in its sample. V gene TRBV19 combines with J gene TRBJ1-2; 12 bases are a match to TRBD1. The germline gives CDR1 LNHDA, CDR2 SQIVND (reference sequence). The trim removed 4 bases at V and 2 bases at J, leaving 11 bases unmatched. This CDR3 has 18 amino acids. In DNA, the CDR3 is TGTGCCAGTAGTAACCTCCGGGACAGGGGGCGTCTAAACTATGGCTACACCTTC. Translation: CASSNLRDRGRLNYGYTF.

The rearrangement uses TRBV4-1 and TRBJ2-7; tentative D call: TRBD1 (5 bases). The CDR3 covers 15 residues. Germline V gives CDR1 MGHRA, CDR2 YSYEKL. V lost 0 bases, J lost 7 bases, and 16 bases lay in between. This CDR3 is CASSQDRAGRREQYF. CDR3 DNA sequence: TGCGCCAGCAGCCAAGATAGGGCAGGGCGACGGGAGCAGTACTTC.

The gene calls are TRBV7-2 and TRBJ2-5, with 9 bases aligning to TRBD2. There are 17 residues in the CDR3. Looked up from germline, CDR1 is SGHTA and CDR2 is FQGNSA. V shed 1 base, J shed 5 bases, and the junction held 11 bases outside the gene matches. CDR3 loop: CASSLVGLAGPRETQYF. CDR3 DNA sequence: TGTGCCAGCAGCTTAGTGGGGCTAGCGGGACCACGGGAGACCCAGTACTTC.

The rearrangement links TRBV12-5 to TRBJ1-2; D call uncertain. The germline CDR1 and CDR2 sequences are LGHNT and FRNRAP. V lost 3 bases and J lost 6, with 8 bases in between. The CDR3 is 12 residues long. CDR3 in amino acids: CASGFGEDGYTF. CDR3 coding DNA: TGTGCTAGTGGTTTTGGGGAGGATGGCTACACCTTC.